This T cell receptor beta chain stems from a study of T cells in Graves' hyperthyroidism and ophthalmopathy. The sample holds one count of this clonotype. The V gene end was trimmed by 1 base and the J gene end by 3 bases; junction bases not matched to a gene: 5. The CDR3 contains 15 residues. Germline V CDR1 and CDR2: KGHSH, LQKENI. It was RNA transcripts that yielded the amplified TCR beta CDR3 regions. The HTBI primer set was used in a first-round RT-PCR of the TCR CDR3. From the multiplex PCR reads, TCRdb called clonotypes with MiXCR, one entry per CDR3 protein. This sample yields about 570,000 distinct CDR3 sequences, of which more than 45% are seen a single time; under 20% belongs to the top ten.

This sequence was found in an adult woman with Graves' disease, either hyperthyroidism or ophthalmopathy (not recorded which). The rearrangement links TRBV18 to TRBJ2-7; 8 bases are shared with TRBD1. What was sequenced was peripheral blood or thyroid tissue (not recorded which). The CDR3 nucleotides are TGTGCCAGCTCACCACGGACAGGGAAAGGCTACGAGCAGTACTTC. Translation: CASSPRTGKGYEQYF.